The sequence of this T cell receptor (beta chain) was determined in a study of shared clonotypes between healthy human individuals. The CDR3 totals 15 residues. Trimming cost V 4 bases and J 7 bases, with 16 bases left between them. Germline loops: CDR1 LNHDA, CDR2 SQIVND (reference sequence). Sequencing used immunoSEQ multiplex PCR; TCRdb keeps in-frame clones, though not all of them. In the table there are about 680,000 clones, 73% of which are singletons. The sequenced material came from memory CD4+ T cells sorted from blood. Subset noted: CD45RA-negative fraction. The chain recombines TRBV19 with TRBJ2-2; D is unclear. The clonotype comes from a woman under 40 in good health. CDR3 loop: CASSTVGSLGGELFF. The CDR3 DNA follows: TGTGCCAGTAGTACGGTGGGCTCACTGGGCGGGGAGCTGTTTTTT.